This T cell receptor (beta chain) was profiled in a study of OX40 agonist ivuxolimab in advanced cancers. Study-level results: Doses of 0.1 to 3.0 mg/kg were accompanied by clonal expansion of CD4+ and CD8+ blood T cells by week 6. Fewer expanded clones were found on average in CD4+ than in CD8+ T cells.

CDR1 is MNHNY, CDR2 SVGAGI, per germline (reference sequence). Trimming left V 8 bases short and J 9 bases short, with 14 bases between. The CDR3 is 13 amino acids. The data were produced by immunoSEQ multiplex PCR, yet TCRdb's version contains in-frame clones alone and is incomplete. This table holds tens of thousands of clones, over 65% found once. As regards this clone: Its cognate antigen is unknown.

The clonotype comes from an adult with an advanced solid tumor such as melanoma, head and neck, liver or kidney cancer. The specimen comprised CD4+ or CD8+ T cells sorted from blood, sampled in a trial of the OX40 agonist ivuxolimab. This sequence joins TRBV6-6 and TRBJ1-6; possible D gene TRBD1, 5 bases. The CDR3 DNA follows: TGTGCCAGCCCAGAGGGGCCAGGTTCACCCCTCCACTTT. Its translation is CASPEGPGSPLHF.